The T cell receptor beta chain described here comes from a study of radiotherapy plus CTLA-4 blockade in lung cancer. Generated by immunoSEQ multiplex PCR, the TCRdb table keeps only in-frame clones and is missing some. The sample comprises tens of thousands of clones, less than 85% of which are singletons, and roughly 3.1% rests with the top ten. The CDR3 length is 14 residues. V was cut by 4 bases and J by 4 bases, with 11 bases left in between. CDR1 LNHDA and CDR2 SQIVND come from the germline V gene (reference sequence). The specimen comprised peripheral blood, sampled from a patient treated with radiotherapy plus ipilimumab. This TCR was recovered from a human donor with non-small cell lung cancer who had a complete response to radiotherapy plus ipilimumab. The chain is built from TRBV19 and TRBJ2-1, with a tentative D call TRBD1 (6 bases). As DNA, the CDR3 is TGTGCCAGTAGTAAAGGGGGAACTTACAATGAGCAGTTCTTC. It yields the protein CASSKGGTYNEQFF.